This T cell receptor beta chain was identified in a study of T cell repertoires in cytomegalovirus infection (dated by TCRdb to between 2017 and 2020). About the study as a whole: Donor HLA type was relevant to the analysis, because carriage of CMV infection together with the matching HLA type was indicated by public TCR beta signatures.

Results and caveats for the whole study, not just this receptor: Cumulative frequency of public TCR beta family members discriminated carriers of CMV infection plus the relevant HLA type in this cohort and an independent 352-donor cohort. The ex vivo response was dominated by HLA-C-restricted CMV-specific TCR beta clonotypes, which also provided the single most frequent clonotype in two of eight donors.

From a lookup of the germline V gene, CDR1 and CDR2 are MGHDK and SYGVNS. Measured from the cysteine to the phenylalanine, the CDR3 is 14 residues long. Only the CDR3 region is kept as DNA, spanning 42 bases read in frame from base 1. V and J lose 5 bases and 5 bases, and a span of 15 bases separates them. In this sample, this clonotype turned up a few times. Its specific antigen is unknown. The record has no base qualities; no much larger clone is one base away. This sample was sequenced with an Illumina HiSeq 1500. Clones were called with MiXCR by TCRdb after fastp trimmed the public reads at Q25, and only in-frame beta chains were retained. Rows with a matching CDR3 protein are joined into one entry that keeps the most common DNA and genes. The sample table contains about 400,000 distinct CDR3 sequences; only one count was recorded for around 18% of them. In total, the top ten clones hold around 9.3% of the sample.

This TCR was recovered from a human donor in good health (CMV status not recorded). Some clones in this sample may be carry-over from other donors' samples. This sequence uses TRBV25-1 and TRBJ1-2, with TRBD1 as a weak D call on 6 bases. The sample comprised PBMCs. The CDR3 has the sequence CASSSMTGVYGYTF. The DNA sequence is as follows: TGTGCCAGCAGTTCCATGACAGGTGTTTATGGCTACACCTTC.